A single sample gave rise to the 7 T cell receptor beta chains below, sequenced in a study of tumor-infiltrating lymphocytes in oesophageal squamous cell carcinoma. MiXCR was run by TCRdb on the PCR reads, yielding one entry per CDR3 protein. The data contain 11,000 to 15,000 distinct CDR3 sequences, roughly 47% of them singletons. Sequencing used blood. Receptors originate from a male donor with esophageal squamous cell carcinoma.

The chain joins TRBV7-8 to TRBJ2-1, with D maybe TRBD1 (5 bases). Gene TRBJ2-5 matches the end of the DNA better, so the J call may be wrong. This CDR3 region has 13 residues. The germline V gene encodes CDR1 SGHVS and CDR2 FQNEAQ. The CDR3 bases are TGTGCCAGCAGCTTAAGGGGTGTCGAGACCCAGTACTTC. This gives the protein CASSLRGVETQYF.

This clonotype was recorded many times. The rearrangement links TRBV28 to TRBJ1-5; no clear D. Germline V gives CDR1 MDHEN, CDR2 SYDVKM. CDR3 length: 13 amino acids. With 4 bases removed from V and 3 bases from J, the gap between germline ends came to 7 bases. In nucleotides, the CDR3 is TGTGCCAGCAGTTGGGTTAACAATCAGCCCCAGCATTTT. Its translation is CASSWVNNQPQHF.

This clonotype was observed a handful of times. The rearrangement uses TRBV11-2 and TRBJ1-2; 8 bases agree with TRBD1. Germline V CDR1 and CDR2: SGHAT, FQNNGV. The CDR3 is made up of 15 amino acids. The trim removed 5 bases at V and 2 bases at J, leaving 7 bases unmatched. The CDR3 spells CASSRYRGTNYGYTF. CDR3 bases: TGTGCCAGCAGCCGTTACAGGGGGACCAACTATGGCTACACCTTC.

CDR3 nucleotide sequence: TGTGCCAGCAGCTTAGAAAAGACAGGGAGCGAGCAGTACTTC. Translating it yields CASSLEKTGSEQYF. V is TRBV7-2 and J is TRBJ2-3, with 7 bases identical to TRBD1. The end of the DNA fits TRBJ2-7 better, so the J call may be wrong. The germline CDR1 and CDR2 sequences are SGHTA and FQGNSA. This CDR3 comprises 14 residues.

This clonotype was observed many times. The J gene is TRBJ1-5, the V gene TRBV6-1; the D gene is possibly TRBD1 (5 bases). Germline values: CDR1 MNHNS, CDR2 SASEGT. Deletions cut 2 bases from V and 7 bases from J, with 15 bases between. CDR3 length equals 15 residues. CDR3 bases: TGTGCCAGCAGTGAAACCAGGGAATTTTGGCAGCCCCAGCATTTT. Its protein product is CASSETREFWQPQHF.

This chain links TRBV7-2 with TRBJ1-3; D remains unclear. The germline V gene encodes CDR1 SGHTA and CDR2 FQGNSA. CDR3 length equals 14 residues. Trimming removed 1 base at V and 0 bases at J, with 4 bases between. DNA of the CDR3: TGTGCCAGCAGCTTAGACAGCTCTGGAAACACCATATATTTT. The encoded protein is CASSLDSSGNTIYF.

This clonotype was picked up many times. V usage is TRBV27 and J usage is TRBJ2-1, with 13 nucleotides matching TRBD2. Germline V gives CDR1 MNHEY, CDR2 SMNVEV (reference sequence). The CDR3 length is 17 residues. V lost 5 bases to trimming and J lost 9 bases; unmatched junction nucleotides: 13. In DNA, the CDR3 is TGTGCCAGCAGTCCCCCGGGACTAGCGGGACTTTGGGGTGAGCAGTTCTTC. Residues: CASSPPGLAGLWGEQFF.